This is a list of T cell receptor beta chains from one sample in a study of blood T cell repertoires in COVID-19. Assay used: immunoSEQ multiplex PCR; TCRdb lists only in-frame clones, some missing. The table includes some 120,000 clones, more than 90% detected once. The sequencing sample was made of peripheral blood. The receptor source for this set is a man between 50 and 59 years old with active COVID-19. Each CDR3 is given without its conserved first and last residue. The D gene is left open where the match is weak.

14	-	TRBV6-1	ASSEVVSGGNQPQH
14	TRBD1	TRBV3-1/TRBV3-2	ASSQGQGFGANVLT
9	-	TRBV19	ASREGQGYT
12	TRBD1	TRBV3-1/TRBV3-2	ASSHTGGQTEAF
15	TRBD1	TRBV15	ATSRRFSTGGNTEAF
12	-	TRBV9	ASSVGQRTYEQY
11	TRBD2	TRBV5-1	ASSSYRGGEQY
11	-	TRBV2	ASGSEVGTEAF
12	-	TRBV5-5	ASSLLEGGTEAF
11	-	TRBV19	ASNGQGDYEQY
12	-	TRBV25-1	ASSEFGGNTEAF
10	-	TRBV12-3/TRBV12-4	ASSLPGDGYT
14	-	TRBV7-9	ASSLLSGVGTDTQY
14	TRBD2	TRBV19	ASSKEASGSYNEQF
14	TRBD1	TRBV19	ASSVGTGLKQETQY
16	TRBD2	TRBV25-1	ASSEFTAIAGLRDTQY
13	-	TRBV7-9	ASSSPSGYQETQY
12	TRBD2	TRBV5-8	ASSTGRVGETQY
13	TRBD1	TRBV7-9	ASSSGTGANQPQH
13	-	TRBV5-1	ASSQTHQGTGELF
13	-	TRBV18	ASSPPAQSTDTQY
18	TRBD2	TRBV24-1	ATSDPLTSGTGKSYNEQF
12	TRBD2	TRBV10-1	ASSELGGTGELF
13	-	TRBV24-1	ATSDSSTTTDTQY
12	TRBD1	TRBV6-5	ASSQHRGGNTIY
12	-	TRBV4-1	ASSQGRENTEAF
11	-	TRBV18	ASSPAGYDEQY
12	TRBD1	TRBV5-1	ASSLQGQNEKLF
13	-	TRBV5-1	ASSPRLGGPGELF
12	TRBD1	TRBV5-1	ASATGTGGLEQY
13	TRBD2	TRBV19	ASSILAGNHNEQF
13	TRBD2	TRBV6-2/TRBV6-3	ASSYLGTTVDEQF
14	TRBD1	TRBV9	ASSEGTGGAKNIQY
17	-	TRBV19	ASSIYRDILGSGANVLT
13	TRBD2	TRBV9	ASSVDGGARDTQY
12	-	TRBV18	ASSLRQALAEQF
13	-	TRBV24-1	ATSESQGGTDTQY
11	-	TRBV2	ASSAGSNYGYT
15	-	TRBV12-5	ASGLVLGRENTGELF
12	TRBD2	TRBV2	ASSAAGDTGELF
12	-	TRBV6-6	AGSERASYNEQF